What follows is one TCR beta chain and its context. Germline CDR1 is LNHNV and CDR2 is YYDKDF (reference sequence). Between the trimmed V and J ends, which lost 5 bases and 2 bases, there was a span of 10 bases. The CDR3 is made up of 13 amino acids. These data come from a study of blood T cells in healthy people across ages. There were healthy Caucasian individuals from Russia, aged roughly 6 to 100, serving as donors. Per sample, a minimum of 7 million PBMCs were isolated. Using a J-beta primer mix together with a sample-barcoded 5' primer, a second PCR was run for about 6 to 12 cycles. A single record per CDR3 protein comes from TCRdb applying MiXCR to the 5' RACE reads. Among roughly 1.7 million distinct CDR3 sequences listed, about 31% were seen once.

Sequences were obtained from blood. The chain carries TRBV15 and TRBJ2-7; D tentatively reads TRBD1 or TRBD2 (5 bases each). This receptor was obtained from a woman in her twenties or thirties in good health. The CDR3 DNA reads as TGTGCCACCAGCCGGGACCTAGCCTACGAGCAGTACTTC. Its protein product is CATSRDLAYEQYF.